These T cell receptor beta chains were read from a single sample in a study of cytomegalovirus exposure and HLA in healthy donors. TCRdb's copy holds only in-frame clones and misses some; the assay was immunoSEQ multiplex PCR. Here the sample spans approximately 110,000 clones, 76% being singletons. Sequences were obtained from PBMCs. These TCRs come from a man aged 45-65 years in good health and CMV-seronegative. Each CDR3 is given with its conserved first and last residue. D genes are given only for firm matches. The size of a clone is reported for some rows only, either as once, few or many, or as a class for expanded clones.

d_gene | abundance | j_gene | v_gene | CDR3aa | CDR3nt
- | - | TRBJ2-5 | TRBV14 | CASSQGGVGTQYF | TGTGCCAGCAGCCAAGGCGGTGTGGGGACCCAGTACTTC
TRBD2 | - | TRBJ2-2 | TRBV27 | CASSLYEGLNTGELFF | TGTGCCAGCAGTTTATACGAGGGACTAAACACCGGGGAGCTGTTTTTT
TRBD2 | - | TRBJ2-1 | TRBV18 | CASSPYAGGREEQFF | TGTGCCAGCTCACCCTACGCGGGGGGGCGGGAGGAGCAGTTCTTC
TRBD1 | - | TRBJ1-3 | TRBV6-5 | CASRDRGNTIYF | TGTGCCAGCAGGGACAGGGGAAACACCATATATTTT
TRBD2 | - | TRBJ2-3 | TRBV6-4 | CASGEPGLATDTQYF | TGTGCCAGCGGGGAGCCGGGACTAGCCACAGATACGCAGTATTTT
TRBD1 | - | TRBJ1-5 | TRBV5-1 | CASSWGQGVNQPQHF | TGCGCCAGCAGCTGGGGACAGGGGGTCAATCAGCCCCAGCATTTT
- | few | TRBJ2-3 | TRBV4-3 | CASSQGVGGDTQYF | TGCGCCAGCAGCCAAGGGGTCGGGGGAGATACGCAGTATTTT
- | - | TRBJ2-3 | TRBV5-1 | CASTTPTGTGTDTQYF | TGCGCCAGCACCACCCCGACAGGAACAGGCACAGATACGCAGTATTTT
TRBD1 | - | TRBJ1-2 | TRBV29-1 | CSGRDRGIGGYTF | TGCAGCGGGAGGGACAGGGGTATAGGTGGCTACACCTTC
TRBD1 | - | TRBJ1-1 | TRBV18 | CASSPETGTNTEAFF | TGTGCCAGCTCACCAGAGACAGGGACGAACACTGAAGCTTTCTTT
TRBD2 | - | TRBJ2-6 | TRBV7-9 | CASSRLAGSPGANVLTF | TGTGCCAGCAGCCGACTAGCGGGGTCCCCTGGGGCCAACGTCCTGACTTTC
- | few | TRBJ2-7 | TRBV9 | CASSVAPGVSYEQYF | TGTGCCAGCAGCGTAGCTCCGGGGGTGTCCTACGAGCAGTACTTC
TRBD1 | few | TRBJ1-1 | TRBV9 | CASSVSTGMNTEAFF | TGTGCCAGCAGCGTTTCGACAGGGATGAACACTGAAGCTTTCTTT
TRBD2 | - | TRBJ2-3 | TRBV2 | CASSENAGGSDTQYF | TGTGCCAGCAGTGAAAATGCGGGGGGATCGGATACGCAGTATTTT
TRBD1 | - | TRBJ2-1 | TRBV7-2 | CASSLDLGQVYNEQFF | TGTGCCAGCAGCTTAGATTTGGGACAGGTTTACAATGAGCAGTTCTTC
- | few | TRBJ2-2 | TRBV5-1 | CASSLAANTGELFF | TGCGCCAGCAGCTTGGCCGCGAACACCGGGGAGCTGTTTTTT
- | - | TRBJ2-3 | TRBV19 | CASSIGGAGGTQYF | TGTGCCAGTAGTATAGGCGGGGCCGGTGGTACGCAGTATTTT